A single sample gave rise to the 16 T cell receptor beta chains below, sequenced in a study of shared clonotypes between healthy human individuals (dated by TCRdb to the early 2020s). The library was prepared using the immunoSEQ multiplex PCR assay. This immuneACCESS table, as held by TCRdb, lists in-frame sequences with V and J called but not all clones. Of the missing ones, under half trace to an unresolved V gene in checked studies; the others have no known cause. The sample table records roughly 2 million clones; approximately 95% of these occur just once. Of the sample, approximately 0.13% is held by the ten largest clones. The sample taken for sequencing was naive CD4+ T cells sorted from blood. Sample cell subset or site, as interpreted from the label and publication: CD45RA+ positively selected. The origin of the receptors is a man aged 18 to 29 in good health.

V is TRBV18 and J is TRBJ2-2; D possibly uses TRBD1 or TRBD2 (5 bases each). This CDR3 comprises 14 residues. V was trimmed by 3 bases and J by 5 bases, leaving 10 bases between them. Germline assignment: CDR1 KGHSH and CDR2 LQKENI. CDR3 DNA: TGTGCCAGCTCACCCAGGGAGCTTACCGGGGAGCTGTTTTTT. It translates to CASSPRELTGELFF.

The chain employs TRBV5-8 and TRBJ2-2, with D perhaps TRBD2 (5 bases). The CDR3 has 15 residues. V shed 5 bases and J shed 2 bases, with 13 bases lying between them. The germline V gene has CDR1 SGHTS and CDR2 YDEGEE. CDR3 nucleotides: TGTGCCAGCAGAAGGCGGGTAGTAAACACCGGGGAGCTGTTTTTT. Encoded protein: CASRRRVVNTGELFF.

The V call is TRBV5-1, the J call TRBJ1-6; 11 nucleotides match TRBD1. The V gene end was trimmed by 4 bases and the J gene end by 8 bases; junction bases not matched to a gene: 5. The CDR3 spans 15 residues. CDR1 is SGHRS, CDR2 YFSETQ, per germline. Here the CDR3 DNA reads TGCGCCAGCAGCACGAGGACAGGGGGCTATTCACCCCTCCACTTT. The encoded protein is CASSTRTGGYSPLHF.

The V and J genes are TRBV9 and TRBJ1-3; D unclear. The length of the CDR3 is 15 residues. Per germline, CDR1 SGDLS and CDR2 YYNGEE. Trimming took off 0 bases at V and 0 bases at J, with 7 bases between the two ends. The CDR3 nucleotides are TGTGCCAGCAGCGTAGCGGATTACTCTGGAAACACCATATATTTT. Its translation is CASSVADYSGNTIYF.

This clone has only one observation. The same CDR3 also results from other DNA sequences found in this sample. The rearrangement joins TRBV5-1 to TRBJ2-3; TRBD1 matches 9 bases. This CDR3 comprises 15 residues. The junction had 2 bases not matched to a gene; V was cut back by 0 bases and J by 3 bases. Germline V gene sequence: CDR1 SGHRS, CDR2 YFSETQ. CDR3 coding DNA: TGCGCCAGCAGCTTGGAGGGACAGGGTACAGATACGCAGTATTTT. It specifies CASSLEGQGTDTQYF.

J is TRBJ1-4 and V is TRBV7-9; no definite D call. V was cut by 2 bases and J by 4 bases, with 17 bases left in between. Germline-derived CDR1 and CDR2 are SEHNR and FQNEAQ (reference sequence). The CDR3 spans 17 residues. CDR3 in amino acids: CASSLRAVKSGNEKLFF. The DNA of the CDR3 is TGTGCCAGCAGCTTAAGGGCAGTTAAGTCCGGTAATGAAAAACTGTTTTTT.

The V call is TRBV14, the J call TRBJ2-5; D possibly corresponds to TRBD1 (5 bases). Trimming pared 4 bases from V and 0 bases from J, leaving 9 bases between. Germline V gives CDR1 SGHDN, CDR2 FVKESK. The CDR3 runs 14 residues. CDR3: CASSPGQNQETQYF. DNA for the CDR3: TGTGCCAGCAGCCCCGGACAAAACCAAGAGACCCAGTACTTC. Based on the CDR3 plus reference TRBV14 and TRBJ2-5, the full variable domain is EAGVTQFPSHSVIEKGQTVTLRCDPISGHDNLYWYRRVMGKEIKFLLHFVKESKQDESGMPNNRFLAERTGGTYSTLKVQPAELEDSGVYFCASSPGQNQETQYFGPGTRLLVL.

The CDR3 spells CASSPGQVYQETQYF. The DNA of the CDR3 is TGTGCCAGCTCACCCGGACAGGTATATCAAGAGACCCAGTACTTC. The rearrangement links TRBV18 to TRBJ2-5, with TRBD1 matching 7 bases. Germline CDR1 is KGHSH and CDR2 is LQKENI. This CDR3 region has 15 residues. The junction had 6 bases not matched to a gene; V was cut back by 3 bases and J by 2 bases.

V is TRBV30 and J is TRBJ2-3; weak D call: TRBD2 (5 bases). Germline loops: CDR1 GTSNPN, CDR2 SVGIG (reference sequence). The V end lost 4 bases, the J end lost 6 bases, and 14 bases lay between the germline ends. This CDR3 has 13 residues. This chain's CDR3 is CAWKFGELDTQYF. The CDR3 DNA is TGTGCCTGGAAGTTCGGGGAGCTGGATACGCAGTATTTT. Filled out from reference TRBV30 and TRBJ2-3, the complete variable domain reads SQTIHQWPATLVQPVGSPLSLECTVEGTSNPNLYWYRQAAGRGLQLLFYSVGIGQISSEVPQNLSASRPQDRQFILSSKKLLLSDSGFYLCAWKFGELDTQYFGPGTRLTVL.

The genes are TRBV7-8 and TRBJ1-1, with D hard to call. This CDR3 contains 17 residues. V lost 4 bases and J lost 4, with 22 bases in between. Germline V CDR1 and CDR2: SGHVS, FQNEAQ. The CDR3 nucleotides are TGTGCCAGCAGCTCGCGCCATACTCGGGTCGCTTTCACTGAAGCTTTCTTT. Amino acids: CASSSRHTRVAFTEAFF.

As to this clone: This specimen includes other DNA sequences encoding the same CDR3. The CDR3 region is CAWSPLSSYNSPLHF. The CDR3 DNA follows: TGTGCCTGGAGTCCCCTGAGCTCCTATAATTCACCCCTCCACTTT. The chain uses TRBV30 and TRBJ1-6, with no clear D. Trimming stripped 2 bases from V and 0 bases from J, with 8 bases between. This CDR3 is 15 amino acids long. In germline, CDR1 is GTSNPN, CDR2 SVGIG (reference sequence).

The gene calls are TRBV20-1 and TRBJ2-5; D ambiguous. The better agreement between TRBJ2-7 and the DNA end casts doubt on the J call. Germline V lookup: CDR1 DFQATT, CDR2 SNEGSKA (reference sequence). The CDR3 runs 11 residues. This CDR3 reads CSANTRYEQYF. The CDR3 DNA is TGCAGTGCTAACACGCGGTACGAGCAGTACTTC.

As regards this clone: Other DNA sequences in this sample translate to the same CDR3. The J gene is TRBJ1-5, the V gene TRBV30; a possible D gene is TRBD1 (5 bases). The CDR3 length is 11 residues. V gave up 3 bases and J gave up 9 bases, with 9 bases separating them. Germline CDR1 reads GTSNPN; CDR2 reads SVGIG (reference sequence). The CDR3 nucleotides are TGTGCCTGGAGGGGGGATGGGCCCCAGCATTTT. Protein product: CAWRGDGPQHF.

The chain uses TRBV28 and TRBJ1-2; TRBD1 matches at 8 bases. Per the germline V gene, CDR1 is MDHEN and CDR2 is SYDVKM. This CDR3 region has 15 residues. V shed 6 bases and J 7 bases; nucleotides not matched to a gene: 13. CDR3: CASSPRDRTSSGYTF. CDR3 coding DNA: TGTGCCAGCAGCCCCAGGGACAGGACTTCCAGTGGCTACACCTTC.

This rearrangement joins TRBV2 to TRBJ2-3; D unclear. Trimming cost V 8 bases and J 2 bases, with 14 bases left between them. The CDR3 has 14 residues. Germline lookup yields CDR1 SNHLY and CDR2 FYNNEI. The CDR3 is CASASRLITDTQYF. The CDR3 DNA sequence: TGTGCCAGCGCCAGCAGATTAATCACAGATACGCAGTATTTT.

This chain connects TRBV28 to TRBJ1-1, with a tentative D call TRBD1 (5 bases). The germline CDR1 and CDR2 sequences are MDHEN and SYDVKM. Trimming removed 6 bases from V and 1 base from J, with 12 bases in between. The CDR3 contains 14 residues. In DNA, the CDR3 is TGTGCCAGCAGCTCCGCCGACAGGAACACTGAAGCTTTCTTT. This codes for CASSSADRNTEAFF.